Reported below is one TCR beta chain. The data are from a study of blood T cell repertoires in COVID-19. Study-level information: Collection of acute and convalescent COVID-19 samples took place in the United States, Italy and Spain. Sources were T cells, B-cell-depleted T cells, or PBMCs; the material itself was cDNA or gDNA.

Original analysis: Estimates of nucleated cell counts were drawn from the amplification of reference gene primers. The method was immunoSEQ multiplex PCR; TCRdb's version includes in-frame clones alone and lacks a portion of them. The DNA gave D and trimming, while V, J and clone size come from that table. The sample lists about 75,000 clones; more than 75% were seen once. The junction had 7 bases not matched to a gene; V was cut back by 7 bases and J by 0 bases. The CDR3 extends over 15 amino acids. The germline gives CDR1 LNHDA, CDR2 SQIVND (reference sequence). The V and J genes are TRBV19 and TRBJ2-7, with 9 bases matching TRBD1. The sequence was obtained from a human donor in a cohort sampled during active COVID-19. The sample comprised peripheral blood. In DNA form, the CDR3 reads TGTGCCAGTACCCCGGGACAGGGCCCCTCCTACGAGCAGTACTTC. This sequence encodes CASTPGQGPSYEQYF.